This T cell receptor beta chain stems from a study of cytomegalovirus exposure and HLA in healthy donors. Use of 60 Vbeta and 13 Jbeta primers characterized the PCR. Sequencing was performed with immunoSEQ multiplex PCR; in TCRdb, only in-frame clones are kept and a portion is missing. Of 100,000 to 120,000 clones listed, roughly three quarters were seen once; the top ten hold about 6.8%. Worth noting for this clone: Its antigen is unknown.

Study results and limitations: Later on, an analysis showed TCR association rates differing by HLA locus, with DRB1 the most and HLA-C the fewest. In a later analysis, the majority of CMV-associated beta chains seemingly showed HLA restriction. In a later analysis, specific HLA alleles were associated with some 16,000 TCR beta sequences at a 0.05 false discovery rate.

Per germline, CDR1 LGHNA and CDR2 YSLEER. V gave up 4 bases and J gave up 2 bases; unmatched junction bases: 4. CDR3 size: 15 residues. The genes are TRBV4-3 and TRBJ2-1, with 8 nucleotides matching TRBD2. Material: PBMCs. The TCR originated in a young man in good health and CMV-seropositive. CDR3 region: CASSPNSGAYNEQFF. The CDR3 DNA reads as TGCGCCAGCAGCCCAAATAGCGGGGCCTACAATGAGCAGTTCTTC.